This TCR beta chain was recorded in a study of T cell responses to AZD1222 COVID-19 vaccine. General observations from the study: Spike as a whole was targeted by vaccine-associated CD4 TCRs, dominant at 160-218 and 743-854. Only six people who got AZD1222 tested seropositive at baseline.

Points on this clone: Its antigen is not known.

The protocol was immunoSEQ multiplex PCR, while the TCRdb copy is restricted to in-frame clones and leaves out a portion. The repertoire holds 120,000 to 150,000 clones, with about nine tenths as singletons. Germline values: CDR1 MNHEY, CDR2 SMNVEV (reference sequence). The V and J ends lost 8 bases and 4 bases respectively, with 17 bases between them. CDR3 size: 14 residues. The gene calls are TRBV27 and TRBJ1-1, with D possibly being TRBD1 (6 bases). This TCR was sampled from an adult in good health. Sequencing was performed on peripheral blood, taken on day 0 of AZD1222 vaccination. The CDR3 here is CASGSTGTGTEAFF. The CDR3 coding sequence is TGTGCCAGCGGTAGTACAGGGACGGGCACTGAAGCTTTCTTT.